Listed below are T cell receptor beta chains from one sample, sequenced in a study of blood T cell repertoires in COVID-19. The protocol was immunoSEQ multiplex PCR, while the TCRdb copy is restricted to in-frame clones and leaves out a portion. The table has tens of thousands of clones, roughly 87% seen once; the top ten hold about 4.9%. The specimen was peripheral blood. These receptor sequences come from a woman between 45 and 60 years old with active COVID-19. CDR3s include the opening cysteine and the closing phenylalanine or tryptophan. The D gene is left open where the match is weak. Rows may omit the clone size; those that give it use once, few, many or a size class.

J: TRBJ2-1; V: TRBV11-2; D: TRBD2; size: once; DNA: TGTGCCAGCAGCCCCGTAGCGGGCCAATACAATGAGCAGTTCTTC; CDR3: CASSPVAGQYNEQFF
J: TRBJ1-1; V: TRBV28; D: .; size: .; DNA: TGTGCCAGCAGTTTGTCCGGTTTGCGGATTGAAGCTTTCTTT; CDR3: CASSLSGLRIEAFF
J: TRBJ1-2; V: TRBV5-1; D: .; size: .; DNA: TGCGCCAGCAGCTTGGGGTCAGCGGATAACTATGGCTACACCTTC; CDR3: CASSLGSADNYGYTF
J: TRBJ1-5; V: TRBV7-9; D: .; size: few; DNA: TGTGCCAGCAGCCCACCGGGACAACTGACGATGCCCCAGCATTTT; CDR3: CASSPPGQLTMPQHF
J: TRBJ1-1; V: TRBV2; D: .; size: few; DNA: TGTGCCAGCGGAAGGACAGTCAACACTGAAGCTTTCTTT; CDR3: CASGRTVNTEAFF
J: TRBJ2-2; V: TRBV9; D: TRBD1; size: .; DNA: TGTGCCAGCAGCATCGGACAGGGACTCACCGGGGAGCTGTTTTTT; CDR3: CASSIGQGLTGELFF
J: TRBJ2-7; V: TRBV6-5; D: .; size: .; DNA: TGTGCCAGCAGTCCGCCCTCAGGGGCCCTATACGAGCAGTACTTC; CDR3: CASSPPSGALYEQYF
J: TRBJ2-7; V: TRBV19; D: .; size: .; DNA: TGTGCCAGTAGTATTTTCATCCGGACAACTACGAGGATATACGGGCAGTACTTC; CDR3: CASSIFIRTTTRIYGQYF
J: TRBJ2-2; V: TRBV2; D: TRBD2; size: .; DNA: TGTGCCAGCGGCGGGGGGGAGACAGGGTCGATCGGGGAGCTGTTTTTT; CDR3: CASGGGETGSIGELFF
J: TRBJ1-3; V: TRBV4-1; D: .; size: few; DNA: TGCGCCAGCAGCCAAGGAGTTCAGCTCCGGAGGGCTGGAAACACCATATATTTT; CDR3: CASSQGVQLRRAGNTIYF
J: TRBJ1-4; V: TRBV4-1; D: TRBD1; size: .; DNA: TGCGCCAGCAGCCGCGGACAGGGTGGTTGGGGTGAAAAACTGTTTTTT; CDR3: CASSRGQGGWGEKLFF
J: TRBJ1-1; V: TRBV19; D: TRBD1; size: once; DNA: TGTGCCAGTAGTCTAGGACAGGGGGCTGAAGCTTTCTTT; CDR3: CASSLGQGAEAFF
J: TRBJ1-3; V: TRBV7-3; D: .; size: .; DNA: TGTGCCAGCAGCCCCGGACCCACAGGCGCTGGAAACACCATATATTTT; CDR3: CASSPGPTGAGNTIYF
J: TRBJ2-1; V: TRBV6-5; D: TRBD2; size: .; DNA: TGTGCCAGCAGCATGACTAGCGGGGGATACAATGAGCAGTTCTTC; CDR3: CASSMTSGGYNEQFF
J: TRBJ2-1; V: TRBV11-3; D: .; size: .; DNA: TGTGCCAGCAGCCCTAGTGGGGGGAGCTCCTACAATGAGCAGTTCTTC; CDR3: CASSPSGGSSYNEQFF
J: TRBJ1-2; V: TRBV3-1/TRBV3-2; D: TRBD1; size: few; DNA: TGTGCCAGCAGCCAGCACGGACAGGGAGATGCCTATGGCTACACCTTC; CDR3: CASSQHGQGDAYGYTF
J: TRBJ1-3; V: TRBV9; D: .; size: .; DNA: TGTGCCAGCAGCGTCCAGGTTTCTGGAAACACCATATATTTT; CDR3: CASSVQVSGNTIYF
J: TRBJ1-2; V: TRBV19; D: .; size: .; DNA: TGTGCCAGTAGTAGGCCAGGCTATGGCTACACCTTC; CDR3: CASSRPGYGYTF
J: TRBJ2-7; V: TRBV6-1; D: .; size: .; DNA: TGTGCCAGCAGTGAATGGGCAGCCTACGAGCAGTACTTC; CDR3: CASSEWAAYEQYF
J: TRBJ2-1; V: TRBV27; D: .; size: .; DNA: TGTGCCAGCAGCGCGGGGTTCGATGAGCAGTTCTTC; CDR3: CASSAGFDEQFF
J: TRBJ2-1; V: TRBV3-1/TRBV3-2; D: TRBD2; size: .; DNA: TGTGCCAGCAGCCAAGTCTCTAGCGGGGCCTTTGGGGAGCAGTTCTTC; CDR3: CASSQVSSGAFGEQFF
J: TRBJ2-3; V: TRBV4-2; D: TRBD1; size: .; DNA: TGTGCCAGCAGCCAGGCCGGGACAGGAGGCACAGATACGCAGTATTTT; CDR3: CASSQAGTGGTDTQYF
J: TRBJ2-1; V: TRBV7-7; D: TRBD2; size: .; DNA: TGTGCTAGCAGCTCACCCGGGACTAGCGGGAGTTATGAGCAGTTCTTC; CDR3: CASSSPGTSGSYEQFF
J: TRBJ1-3; V: TRBV18; D: TRBD1; size: few; DNA: TGTGCCAGCTCACCCGACAGGGTTGGAAACACCATATATTTT; CDR3: CASSPDRVGNTIYF
J: TRBJ1-6; V: TRBV27; D: TRBD1; size: .; DNA: TGTGCCAGCAGTTCCCTCGGACAGGGTAGCTCACCCCTCCACTTT; CDR3: CASSSLGQGSSPLHF
J: TRBJ2-1; V: TRBV5-1; D: TRBD2; size: once; DNA: TGCGCCAGCAGCTTGTCTAGCGGGACCTACAATGAGCAGTTCTTC; CDR3: CASSLSSGTYNEQFF
J: TRBJ2-5; V: TRBV7-9; D: TRBD2; size: .; DNA: TGTGCCAGCAGCTCGGTCTTGTCGGGAGGACGGGAGACCCAGTACTTC; CDR3: CASSSVLSGGRETQYF
J: TRBJ2-7; V: TRBV11-3; D: .; size: .; DNA: TGTGCCAGCAGCGTCCAGGGGTCCGACGAGCAGTACTTC; CDR3: CASSVQGSDEQYF
J: TRBJ2-3; V: TRBV23-1; D: .; size: once; DNA: TGCGCCAGCAGTCGAAACAGGAAAGCAGATACGCAGTATTTT; CDR3: CASSRNRKADTQYF
J: TRBJ1-1; V: TRBV18; D: .; size: once; DNA: TGTGCCAGCTCATTCGACAGTTACACTGAAGCTTTCTTT; CDR3: CASSFDSYTEAFF
J: TRBJ1-2; V: TRBV5-1; D: TRBD1; size: .; DNA: TGCGCCAGCAGTGGGACAGGGTTATATGGCTACACCTTC; CDR3: CASSGTGLYGYTF
J: TRBJ2-2; V: TRBV27; D: TRBD1; size: .; DNA: TGTGCCAGCAGGGCAGGGGGAACCGGGGAGCTGTTTTTT; CDR3: CASRAGGTGELFF
J: TRBJ2-3; V: TRBV5-1; D: .; size: .; DNA: TGCGCCAGCAGCTCCCCGATGGGGATGGCGGGCGTCACAGATACGCAGTATTTT; CDR3: CASSSPMGMAGVTDTQYF
J: TRBJ2-3; V: TRBV15; D: TRBD2; size: .; DNA: TGTGCCACCAGCAGAGATCAAAGCGGGAACACAGATACGCAGTATTTT; CDR3: CATSRDQSGNTDTQYF
J: TRBJ2-3; V: TRBV15; D: TRBD2; size: .; DNA: TGTGCCACCAGCAGAGAAGGCGGGGGGGGCACAGATACGCAGTATTTT; CDR3: CATSREGGGGTDTQYF
J: TRBJ2-3; V: TRBV19; D: .; size: .; DNA: TGTGCCAGTAGTATGCGGGATGTAGCGCAGTATTTT; CDR3: CASSMRDVAQYF
J: TRBJ1-2; V: TRBV7-8; D: .; size: .; DNA: TGTGCCAGCAACTTTCAGGGAACGGGCGGCTACACCTTC; CDR3: CASNFQGTGGYTF
J: TRBJ2-3; V: TRBV11-2; D: TRBD2; size: few; DNA: TGTGCCAGCAGCTCGCTCCGGGGCGCGGGAGTTGCAGATACGCAGTATTTT; CDR3: CASSSLRGAGVADTQYF
J: TRBJ1-2; V: TRBV12-3/TRBV12-4; D: TRBD1; size: once; DNA: TGTGCCAGCAGTTTCCGCAGGGGGGATGGCTACACCTTC; CDR3: CASSFRRGDGYTF
J: TRBJ2-5; V: TRBV24-1; D: .; size: .; DNA: TGTGCCACCAGTGATTCCCCAGTACAAGAGACCCAGTACTTC; CDR3: CATSDSPVQETQYF
J: TRBJ1-5; V: TRBV27; D: .; size: few; DNA: TGTGCCAGCAGTTTATCCCGCAGGGCCAATCAGCCCCAGCATTTT; CDR3: CASSLSRRANQPQHF
J: TRBJ2-7; V: TRBV10-3; D: TRBD2; size: .; DNA: TGTGCCATCAGTGATTCGATCTTGACTAGCGGGAGCCCCCCTGCGGCGTGGGAGCAGTACTTC; CDR3: CAISDSILTSGSPPAAWEQYF
J: TRBJ1-2; V: TRBV30; D: TRBD1; size: .; DNA: TGTGCCTGGAGTGCAAAGGGACAGACTAACTATGGCTACACCTTC; CDR3: CAWSAKGQTNYGYTF
J: TRBJ2-3; V: TRBV6-6; D: TRBD2; size: .; DNA: TGTGCCAGCAGATTAACTACTAGCGGGGAACATTTT; CDR3: CASRLTTSGEHF
J: TRBJ2-1; V: TRBV15; D: TRBD2; size: .; DNA: TGTGCCACCAGCAGAGATGGGACTAGCGTGGACAATGAGCAGTTCTTC; CDR3: CATSRDGTSVDNEQFF
J: TRBJ2-7; V: TRBV24-1; D: TRBD1; size: .; DNA: TGTGCCACCAATTGGACAGGGGCAGGGTACGAGCAGTACTTC; CDR3: CATNWTGAGYEQYF
J: TRBJ1-2; V: TRBV2; D: .; size: .; DNA: TGTGCCAGCAGTGAATCAGCGCGCTATGGCTACACCTTC; CDR3: CASSESARYGYTF
J: TRBJ2-1; V: TRBV9; D: TRBD2; size: .; DNA: TGTGCCAGCAGCGTACGGGCTAGCGGCTACAATGAGCAGTTCTTC; CDR3: CASSVRASGYNEQFF
J: TRBJ2-3; V: TRBV5-6; D: TRBD2; size: .; DNA: TGTGCCAGCAGCTTCCTACCTCTAGCGGGACCACACACAGATACGCAGTATTTT; CDR3: CASSFLPLAGPHTDTQYF
J: TRBJ2-5; V: TRBV7-3; D: .; size: .; DNA: TGTGCCAGCAGCCTAGCTCCCTCCGGAGAGACCCAGTACTTC; CDR3: CASSLAPSGETQYF
J: TRBJ1-1; V: TRBV11-2; D: .; size: .; DNA: TGTGCCAGCAGCCTCGGAGCAAATACTGAAGCTTTCTTT; CDR3: CASSLGANTEAFF
J: TRBJ2-4; V: TRBV7-3; D: .; size: .; DNA: TGTGCCAGCAGCTTAATGGCGGGAAACATTCAGTACTTC; CDR3: CASSLMAGNIQYF